A single sample gave rise to the 11 T cell receptor beta chains below, sequenced in a study of Tregs in tolerant kidney transplant recipients. The repertoire was sequenced with immunoSEQ multiplex PCR; TCRdb's copy has only in-frame clones and lacks some. The table has about 64,000 clones, around 87% seen once; the top ten hold 3.8%. Related graft donors supplied nonmyeloablative bone marrow transplants, and mixed chimerism was transient. This material consisted of CD4+ T cells from blood (PBMCs), taken 6 months after the transplant. Source of these receptors: a human patient who received a combined kidney and bone marrow transplant. Some T cells here may be from the graft donor.

This clone has more than one count but fewer than ten. This chain joins TRBV27 and TRBJ1-2; D unclear. Trimming took 5 bases from V and 1 from J, leaving 14 bases between them. The CDR3 consists of 15 residues. CDR1 is MNHEY, CDR2 SMNVEV, per germline (reference sequence). The CDR3 loop is CASSNSHLVNYGYTF. The DNA for the CDR3 is TGTGCCAGCAGTAACAGCCACTTGGTTAACTATGGCTACACCTTC.

This chain joins TRBV7-3 and TRBJ2-1; tentatively, D is TRBD2 (6 bases). V lost 5 bases to trimming and J lost 4 bases, with 9 bases between them. The CDR3 length is 13 residues. The germline gives CDR1 SGHTA, CDR2 FQGTGA. CDR3 sequence reads: CASSRDSYNEQFF. The CDR3 region has the DNA TGTGCCAGCAGCCGGGACTCGTACAATGAGCAGTTCTTC.

The chain couples TRBV6-1 to TRBJ2-3; 9 nucleotides line up with TRBD2. This CDR3 has 15 amino acids. Germline V gives CDR1 MNHNS, CDR2 SASEGT. V lost 3 bases, J lost 2 bases, and 3 bases stayed unmatched. The CDR3 protein is CASSDIAGATDTQYF. CDR3 DNA: TGTGCCAGCAGTGACATAGCGGGAGCCACAGATACGCAGTATTTT.

V and J are TRBV9 and TRBJ2-1; 10 bases align to TRBD2. Germline trimming cut 4 bases from V and 2 bases from J; bases unmatched to any gene: 6. The CDR3 is 16 amino acids. The V gene's germline CDR1 is SGDLS and CDR2 YYNGEE. CDR3 bases: TGTGCCAGCAGCCGCCTAGCGGGGGAAGCCTACAATGAGCAGTTCTTC. It codes for CASSRLAGEAYNEQFF. The full variable domain, with the rest looked up from reference TRBV9 and TRBJ2-1, is DSGVTQTPKHLITATGQRVTLRCSPRSGDLSVYWYQQSLDQGLQFLIQYYNGEERAKGNILERFSAQQFPDLHSELNLSSLELGDSALYFCASSRLAGEAYNEQFFGPGTRLTVL.

The V and J genes are TRBV6-5 and TRBJ2-2; maybe TRBD1 (6 bases). This CDR3 has 15 amino acids. Germline V CDR1 and CDR2: MNHEY, SVGAGI. V was shortened by 6 bases and J by 2 bases, with 13 bases between the two germline ends. The CDR3: CASRTGQLNTGELFF. The CDR3 DNA follows: TGTGCCAGCAGAACGGGACAACTTAACACCGGGGAGCTGTTTTTT.

A remark on this clone: The same CDR3 arises from other DNA sequences in this sample as well. The chain joins TRBV6-5 to TRBJ1-6; D is ambiguous. Trimming shortened V by 2 bases and J by 6 bases, and 8 bases separated the two germline ends. Germline CDR1 and CDR2: MNHEY and SVGAGI. The CDR3 totals 14 residues. The CDR3 coding sequence is TGTGCCAGCAGTTACCTCGGGATTAATTCACCCCTCCACTTT. Its protein is CASSYLGINSPLHF.

The chain employs TRBV5-1 and TRBJ2-3; 9 bases fit TRBD1. The length of the CDR3 is 14 residues. Germline V gives CDR1 SGHRS, CDR2 YFSETQ. V gave up 5 bases and J gave up 3 bases; unmatched junction bases: 4. In nucleotides, the CDR3 is TGCGCCAGCAGACAGGGGGCAGCGACAGATACGCAGTATTTT. Translation: CASRQGAATDTQYF.

The J gene is TRBJ1-2, the V gene TRBV4-3, with D perhaps matching TRBD1 (5 bases). CDR3 length: 14 residues. Trimming left V 4 bases short and J 2 bases short, with 11 bases between. Germline V gene lookup returns CDR1 LGHNA and CDR2 YSLEER. The CDR3 here is CASSPQTENYGYTF. CDR3 coding DNA: TGCGCCAGCAGCCCACAGACAGAGAACTATGGCTACACCTTC.

The V call is TRBV5-6, the J call TRBJ1-2; TRBD1 might be the D (5 bases). CDR1 SGHDT and CDR2 YYEEEE come from the germline V gene. V shed 5 bases and J shed 6 bases, with 14 bases lying between them. This CDR3 is 13 amino acids long. The CDR3 DNA sequence: TGTGCCAGCAGTCACGTGGGGGGGGATGGCTACACCTTC. Encoded protein: CASSHVGGDGYTF.

The chain carries TRBV27 and TRBJ2-2; 8 bases map to TRBD2. The V gene end was trimmed by 5 bases and the J gene end by 2 bases; junction bases not matched to a gene: 10. The CDR3 spans 17 residues. CDR1 and CDR2 (germline): MNHEY, SMNVEV (reference sequence). CDR3 amino acids: CASSRPLTSGNTGELFF. The CDR3 coding sequence is TGTGCCAGCAGTAGACCCCTAACTAGCGGTAACACCGGGGAGCTGTTTTTT.

The chain joins TRBV11-1 to TRBJ2-1; 7 positions match TRBD2. The trim removed 8 bases at V and 0 bases at J, leaving 4 bases unmatched. Looked up from germline, CDR1 is SGHAT and CDR2 is FQDESV (reference sequence). This CDR3 has 14 residues. In DNA, the CDR3 is TGTGCCAGCCAGCGGGGCAACTCCTACAATGAGCAGTTCTTC. This translates into CASQRGNSYNEQFF. Looking up the rest from reference TRBV11-1 and TRBJ2-1 gives the full variable domain: EAEVAQSPRYKITEKSQAVAFWCDPISGHATLYWYRQILGQGPELLVQFQDESVVDDSQLPKDRFSAERLKGVDSTLKIQPAELGDSAMYLCASQRGNSYNEQFFGPGTRLTVL.